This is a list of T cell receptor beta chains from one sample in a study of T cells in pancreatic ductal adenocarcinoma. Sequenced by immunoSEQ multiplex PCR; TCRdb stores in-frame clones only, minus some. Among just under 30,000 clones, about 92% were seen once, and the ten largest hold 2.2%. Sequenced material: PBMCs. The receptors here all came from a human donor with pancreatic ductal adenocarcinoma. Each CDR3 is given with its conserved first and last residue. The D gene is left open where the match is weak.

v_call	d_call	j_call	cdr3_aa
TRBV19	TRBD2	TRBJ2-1	CAISPSSGRPDWDEQFF
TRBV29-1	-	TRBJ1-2	CSVEGQGSWGGDYTF
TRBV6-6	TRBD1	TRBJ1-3	CASSPEGGGGNTIYF
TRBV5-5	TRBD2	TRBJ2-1	CASRPTLAREGREQFF
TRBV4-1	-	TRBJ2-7	CASSQLRDTSYEQYF
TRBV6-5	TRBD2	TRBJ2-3	CASTPRGADTQYF
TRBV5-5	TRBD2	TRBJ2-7	CASSGGGSSYEQYF
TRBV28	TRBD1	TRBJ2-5	CASSGTGTGLDQYF
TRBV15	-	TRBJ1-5	CATSRRDGYNQPQHF
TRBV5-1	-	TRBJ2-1	CASSGTWSGSYNEQFF
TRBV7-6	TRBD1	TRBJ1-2	CASSPRDRGFYGYTF
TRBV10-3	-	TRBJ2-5	CAISDMGYETQYF
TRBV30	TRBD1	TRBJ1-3	CAWSRTGGIGNTIYF
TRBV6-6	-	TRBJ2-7	CASSPNAYEQYF
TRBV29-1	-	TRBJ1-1	CSVVINDEAFF
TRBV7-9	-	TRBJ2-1	CASKGWGFNEQFF
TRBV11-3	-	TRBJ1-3	CATSQGRGNTIYF
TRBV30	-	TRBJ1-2	CAWSVLANYGYTF
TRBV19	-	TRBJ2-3	CASSISVYTDTQYF
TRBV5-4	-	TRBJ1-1	CASRPPGRNTEAFF